Sequencing of this T cell receptor beta chain was carried out in a study of breast tumors, draining lymph nodes, adjacent tissues (dated by TCRdb to the mid-2010s). For context, the study as a whole: In breast cancer patients, the study compared the TCR beta repertoires of tumor, adjacent nontumor tissue and axillary lymph nodes. In human breast cancer, the study set out to evaluate how tumor, surrounding tissue and draining lymph node repertoires relate to one another and whether T cells may move between these sites. What the authors observed across the whole study: The data were considered consistent with the idea that most tumor T cells come from the lymph node and then expand in tumor tissue. The similarity between tumor and nontumor tissue repertoires was significantly greater in luminal-like breast cancer than in basal-like breast cancer. T-cell repertoire diversity in tumors was found to be lower than in lymph nodes but higher than in nontumor tissue, and preferential V and J gene usage was observed. The conclusion that tumor T cells originate in lymph nodes was framed as consistent with a hypothesis rather than directly demonstrated.

Lymph node samples came from the axillary draining lymph nodes of breast cancer patients. Concerning this clonotype itself: Its antigen is still unknown. No per-base quality is available; no much larger clone lies one base away.

Sequencing used an Illumina HiSeq 2000. TCR beta chain libraries were generated by multiplex PCR amplification. High-throughput sequencing was used to analyze the amplified TCR beta chain products. Clones were called with MiXCR by TCRdb after fastp trimmed the public reads at Q25, and only in-frame beta chains were retained. Rows are combined by CDR3 protein, so each entry shows the most common genes and DNA. The sample data list 150,000 to 200,000 distinct CDR3 sequences, and around a third of these were observed just once. The ten top clones hold about 4% of the sample. This receptor was taken from a female donor with breast cancer. Some clones in this sample may be carry-over from other donors' samples. Sequenced input: axillary lymph node tissue.

The nucleotides read TGTGCCAGCAGCTTAAGCACGGATCAGCCCCAGTATTTT. The translation is CASSLSTDQPQYF. The rearranged segments are TRBV7-8 and TRBJ1-5; no D segment can be confidently identified. The J call may be faulty, since TRBJ2-3 better matches the DNA end. Taken from cysteine to phenylalanine, the CDR3 has 13 residues. This entry keeps only the CDR3 DNA: 39 bases, framed from base 1. The CDR1 and CDR2 encoded by the germline V gene are SGHVS and FQNEAQ.